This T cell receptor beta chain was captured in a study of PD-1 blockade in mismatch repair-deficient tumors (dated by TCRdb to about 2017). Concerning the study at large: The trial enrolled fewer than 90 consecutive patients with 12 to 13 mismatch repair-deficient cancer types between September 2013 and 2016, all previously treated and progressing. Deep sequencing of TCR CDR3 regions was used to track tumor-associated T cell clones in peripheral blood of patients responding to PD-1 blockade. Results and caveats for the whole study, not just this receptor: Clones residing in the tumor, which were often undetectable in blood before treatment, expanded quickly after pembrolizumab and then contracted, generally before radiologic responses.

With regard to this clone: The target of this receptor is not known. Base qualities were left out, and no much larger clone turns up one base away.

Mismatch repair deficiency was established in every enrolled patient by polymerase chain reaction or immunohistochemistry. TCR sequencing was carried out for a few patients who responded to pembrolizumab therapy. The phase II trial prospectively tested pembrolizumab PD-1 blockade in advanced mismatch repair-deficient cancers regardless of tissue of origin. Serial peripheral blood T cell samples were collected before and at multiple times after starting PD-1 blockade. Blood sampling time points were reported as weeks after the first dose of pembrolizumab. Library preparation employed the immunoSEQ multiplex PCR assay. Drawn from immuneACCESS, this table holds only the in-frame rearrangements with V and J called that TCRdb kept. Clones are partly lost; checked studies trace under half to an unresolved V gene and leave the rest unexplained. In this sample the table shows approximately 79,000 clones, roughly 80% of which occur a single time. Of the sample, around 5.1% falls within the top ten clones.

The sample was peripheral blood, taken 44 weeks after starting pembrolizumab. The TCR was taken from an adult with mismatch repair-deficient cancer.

In nucleotides, the sequence is TGTGCCAGCAGGGGGGCAGGGAGCACAGATACGCAGTATTTT. The translation is CASRGAGSTDTQYF. The rearranged chain carries TRBV7-9 and TRBJ2-3; D gene: possibly TRBD1, on 6 matching bases. From the cysteine up to the phenylalanine, the CDR3 has a length of 14 residues. CDR3 DNA only is kept here, 42 bases in frame from base 1. In the germline V gene (reference sequence), CDR1 corresponds to SEHNR and CDR2 to FQNEAQ. At the junction V is shortened by 6 bases and J by 0 bases, with 10 bases in between.